This is a list of T cell receptor beta chains from one sample in a study of a mutant IDH1 vaccine in newly diagnosed glioma. These receptors are not linked to any known antigen. The data were produced by immunoSEQ multiplex PCR, yet TCRdb's version contains in-frame clones alone and is incomplete. The data contain fewer than 30,000 clones, 77% of them singletons. Sequences were derived from PBMCs, sampled from a glioma patient whose treatment included an IDH1 peptide vaccine. The receptors stem from a man aged 35 to 55 with glioma. The CDR3 runs from the conserved cysteine through the conserved F or W. The D gene is left open where the match is weak. Rows may omit the clone size; those that give it use once, few, many or a size class.

D gene	J gene	V gene	clone size	CDR3 DNA	CDR3 protein
TRBD2	TRBJ2-3	TRBV28	once	TGTGCCAGCAGTTTAATGGGACTAGCGGGAGGGACAGATACGCAGTATTTT	CASSLMGLAGGTDTQYF
-	TRBJ1-5	TRBV7-9	medium-sized	TGTGCCAGCAGCCTACCCCGGGAATCGTACAATCAGCCCCAGCATTTT	CASSLPRESYNQPQHF
TRBD1	TRBJ2-3	TRBV5-1	-	TGCGCCAGCAGCTTGGAGGGGGCCACAGATACGCAGTATTTT	CASSLEGATDTQYF
-	TRBJ2-6	TRBV11-2	once	TGTGCCAGCAGCTTTTATAAGGGGTCCGGGGCCAACGTCCTGACTTTC	CASSFYKGSGANVLTF
TRBD1	TRBJ1-4	TRBV4-3	-	TGCGCCAGCAGCCAAGAATACGGGACAGGGGGTGAAAAACTGTTTTTT	CASSQEYGTGGEKLFF
TRBD1	TRBJ2-7	TRBV4-1	-	TGCGCCAGCAGCCAAGATTTTAGGACAGGGTTGTCCTACGAGCAGTACTTC	CASSQDFRTGLSYEQYF
TRBD2	TRBJ2-1	TRBV18	-	TGTGCCAGCTCGCCCCAACTAGCGGGAGGGCCGAATGAGCAGTTCTTC	CASSPQLAGGPNEQFF
TRBD2	TRBJ2-2	TRBV19	-	TGTGCCACTAAGCCGGGACTAGCAAGGACCGGGGAGCTGTTTTTT	CATKPGLARTGELFF
-	TRBJ2-2	TRBV9	-	TGTGCCAGCAGCGTAGGGGTCGACACCGGGGAGCTGTTTTTT	CASSVGVDTGELFF
TRBD1	TRBJ1-6	TRBV4-1	-	TGCGCCAGCAGCCAAGTCCCGACCGGACAGGGGCAGTCACCCCTCCACTTT	CASSQVPTGQGQSPLHF
-	TRBJ2-6	TRBV29-1	-	TGCAGCGTCACGACTGGGGCCAACGTCCTGACTTTC	CSVTTGANVLTF
-	TRBJ2-2	TRBV4-1	-	TGCGCCAGCAGCCAAGAGCGCAGCACCGGGGAGCTGTTTTTT	CASSQERSTGELFF
-	TRBJ2-1	TRBV19	-	TGTGCCAGTAGTATTAGTAGCGGCCCCTACAATGAGCAGTTCTTC	CASSISSGPYNEQFF
TRBD2	TRBJ2-4	TRBV11-2	-	TGTGCCAGCAGCACTAAGACTAGCGGGGGGATTCTAGCCAAAAACATTCAGTACTTC	CASSTKTSGGILAKNIQYF
TRBD1	TRBJ2-5	TRBV15	-	TGTGCCACCAGCAAGAGCACCACAGGGGGCCGGGAGACCCAGTACTTC	CATSKSTTGGRETQYF
-	TRBJ2-1	TRBV4-1	-	TGCGCCAGCAGCCAAGGAGCCCTCACGGAGCAGTTCTTC	CASSQGALTEQFF
TRBD1	TRBJ2-7	TRBV10-2	-	TGCGCCAGCAGTCCGGGACAGGGTGGTTTCAAGCAGTACTTC	CASSPGQGGFKQYF
TRBD1	TRBJ2-7	TRBV7-9	-	TGTGCCAGCAGCGTTGACAGGGGGTCCTACGAGCAGTACTTC	CASSVDRGSYEQYF
-	TRBJ2-1	TRBV5-1	-	TGCGCCAGCAGCTTGGGGGTTGGGGCGGGCTCCTACAATGAGCAGTTCTTC	CASSLGVGAGSYNEQFF
-	TRBJ2-7	TRBV7-9	-	TGTGCCAGCGGCTTAGAAGGGAGCCAGTACTTC	CASGLEGSQYF
-	TRBJ2-3	TRBV6-1	few	TGTGCCAGCAGTGAAGTACTCTCGACGGGGGGCGCGGTAAGAGGAGATACGCAGTATTTT	CASSEVLSTGGAVRGDTQYF
-	TRBJ1-4	TRBV6-1	-	TGTGCCAGCAGTGAAATAGGGGCAGCTAATGAAAAACTGTTTTTT	CASSEIGAANEKLFF
-	TRBJ1-1	TRBV6-5	-	TGTGCCAGCAGTTTACGACGGAGGAACACTGAAGCTTTCTTT	CASSLRRRNTEAFF
-	TRBJ2-3	TRBV5-4	-	TGTGCCAGCAGCTCACCCACTCCAACCACAGATACGCAGTATTTT	CASSSPTPTTDTQYF
TRBD1	TRBJ2-5	TRBV19	-	TGTGCCAGTAGTCGGTTCCACAGGGGCGAGACCCAGTACTTC	CASSRFHRGETQYF
-	TRBJ1-5	TRBV7-9	-	TGTGCCAGCAGCCCTAATACTAGCAATCAGCCCCAGCATTTT	CASSPNTSNQPQHF
-	TRBJ1-6	TRBV6-5	-	TGTGCCACCGGCACGGAACACAATTCACCCCTCCACTTT	CATGTEHNSPLHF
-	TRBJ1-4	TRBV5-1	-	TGCGCCAGCAGCTTGGGGGCAGCGTTTAATGAAAAACTGTTTTTT	CASSLGAAFNEKLFF
TRBD1	TRBJ1-5	TRBV5-1	few	TGCGCCAGCAGCCTCGGACAGGAGCAGCCCCAGCATTTT	CASSLGQEQPQHF